This paragraph reports one T cell receptor (beta chain). Antigen specificity is unknown. CDR1 WSHSY and CDR2 SAAADI come from the germline V gene. The length of the CDR3 is 14 residues. V was pared by 9 bases and J by 0 bases, with 12 bases between. Barcoded TCR alpha and TCR beta cDNA libraries with UMIs came from 5'RACE using constant-segment primers. MiXCR, run by TCRdb on the 5' RACE reads, gives a single entry per CDR3 protein. The sample carries fewer than 60,000 distinct CDR3 sequences, 27% recorded once. The data were obtained in a study of T-cell memory formation after mild COVID-19. Study observations and caveats: In pre-infection memory, a portion of responding clones appeared, which suggested that cross-reactive memory joined.

The chain carries TRBV10-2 and TRBJ1-3; D ambiguous. The clonotype comes from a man aged 18-30 years who had mild COVID-19 (a few samples of this study predate the infection). Cell type and time point are not known. Sequencing was done on a sample of PBMCs or a T cell subset sorted from them (not recorded which). CDR3 amino acids: CASSVRGSGNTIYF. The DNA for the CDR3 is TGCGCCAGTTCAGTCCGGGGCTCTGGAAACACCATATATTTT.